The present entry profiles one T cell receptor (beta chain) with its context. Antigen unknown. The data were obtained in a study of cytomegalovirus exposure and HLA in healthy donors. Study-wide background: There were 350 to 450 genotyped donors. Of these, roughly 84% fell in the genetic ancestry cluster associated with self-reported Caucasian donors.

After removal of 1 base from V and 5 bases from J, the junction contained 7 bases not matched to a gene. From germline, CDR1 is LGHNA and CDR2 YSLEER. The CDR3 is 16 residues long. The study, taken as a whole, reports: In a later analysis, common viral pathogens appeared linked to several of the most significant clusters. Later analysis associated a missense DCLRE1C variant with TCR beta V- and J-gene trimming. HLA allele associations emerged for around 15,000 TCR beta sequences in a later analysis, at 0.05 false discovery rate.

Primers included in the PCR were 60 Vbeta and 13 Jbeta primers. Produced via immunoSEQ multiplex PCR; TCRdb's table is partial and in-frame only. The sample shows roughly 180,000 clones, 75% of them seen only once. The sample comprised PBMCs. J is TRBJ2-5 and V is TRBV4-3; 10 positions match TRBD1. This TCR was sampled from a woman in her 40s in good health and CMV-seropositive. CDR3 sequence reads: CASSQGGTGVWETQYF. CDR3 coding DNA: TGCGCCAGCAGCCAAGGAGGGACAGGGGTTTGGGAGACCCAGTACTTC.